The 10 T cell receptor beta chains listed next were all sequenced from one sample in a study of blood T cell repertoires in COVID-19. Repertoires were generated with immunoSEQ multiplex PCR, while TCRdb's copy carries only in-frame clones and drops some. Counted here are 210,000 or so clones, 82% occurring once; the ten biggest clones make up 12%. Specimen: peripheral blood. The receptors derive from a woman aged 35 to 49 with acute or convalescent COVID-19.

The rearrangement joins TRBV5-4 to TRBJ2-3; 8 bases fit TRBD2. Trimming at V came to 4 bases and at J to 5 bases, leaving 9 bases not matched to a gene. The CDR3 runs to 15 residues. CDR1 is SGHNT, CDR2 YYREEE, per germline (reference sequence). In nucleotides, the CDR3 is TGTGCCAGCAGCCCGGGACTAGGGTATATAGATACGCAGTATTTT. Translating it yields CASSPGLGYIDTQYF.

The V call is TRBV3-1 (or the pseudogene TRBV3-2), the J call TRBJ2-2; D is unresolved. This CDR3 comprises 17 residues. From germline, CDR1 is LGHDT and CDR2 YNNKEL (reference sequence). Between the trimmed V and J ends, which lost 0 bases and 0 bases, there was a span of 11 bases. The CDR3 region is CASSQEPRLTNTGELFF. The CDR3 DNA follows: TGTGCCAGCAGCCAAGAGCCCCGACTCACGAACACCGGGGAGCTGTTTTTT.

This clone was picked up a small number of times. This chain joins TRBV7-2 and TRBJ2-1, with D perhaps TRBD2 (6 bases). Germline values: CDR1 SGHTA, CDR2 FQGNSA. The CDR3 is made up of 13 amino acids. V lost 3 bases and J 4 bases, leaving 7 bases between the germline ends. CDR3 coding DNA: TGTGCCAGCAGCTTCCTAGCGTACAATGAGCAGTTCTTC. Amino acid sequence: CASSFLAYNEQFF.

The rearrangement joins TRBV12-3 or TRBV12-4 to TRBJ2-4; weak D call: TRBD1 (6 bases). The CDR3 consists of 13 residues. Deletions cut 5 bases from V and 6 bases from J, with 11 bases between. The CDR3 sequence: CASSPGERNIQYF. CDR3 sequence (DNA): TGTGCCAGCAGTCCAGGGGAGCGAAACATTCAGTACTTC.

The chain joins TRBV20-1 to TRBJ2-3; D unresolved. The CDR3 is made up of 11 amino acids. CDR1 and CDR2 (germline): DFQATT, SNEGSKA (reference sequence). The V gene lost 3 bases and the J gene lost 8 bases, with 9 bases spanning the gap. The CDR3 nucleotides are TGCAGTGCTAGCAGGTCCGGTACGCAGTATTTT. This translates into CSASRSGTQYF.

This rearrangement joins TRBV11-2 to TRBJ2-7, with 10 bases fitting TRBD2. Unmatched junction bases numbered 15, after V lost 5 bases and J lost 5 bases. The length of the CDR3 is 17 residues. Germline CDR1 is SGHAT and CDR2 is FQNNGV. In nucleotides, the CDR3 is TGTGCCAGCAGCCCTTACCGTGGGGCTAGCGGGAGTAACGAGCAGTACTTC. This translates into CASSPYRGASGSNEQYF.

V is TRBV29-1 and J is TRBJ1-2, with D perhaps TRBD1 (5 bases). Between the trimmed V and J ends, which lost 5 bases and 3 bases, there was a span of 10 bases. This CDR3 spans 12 amino acids. Looked up from germline, CDR1 is SQVTM and CDR2 is ANQGSEA. As DNA, the CDR3 is TGCAGCGTTCCCAGGGTTGACTATGGCTACACCTTC. It codes for CSVPRVDYGYTF.

The chain combines TRBV28 with TRBJ1-5; weak D call: TRBD1 (6 bases). The CDR3 is 14 residues long. CDR1 and CDR2 (germline): MDHEN, SYDVKM. V dropped 3 bases and J dropped 3 bases, with 9 bases sitting between them. CDR3 protein: CASSFGQINQPQHF. The CDR3 DNA reads as TGTGCCAGCAGTTTTGGACAGATCAATCAGCCCCAGCATTTT.

V is TRBV10-3 and J is TRBJ2-7; 9 bases are a match to TRBD1. The germline gives CDR1 ENHRY, CDR2 SYGVKD. Germline trimming cut 11 bases from V and 7 bases from J; bases unmatched to any gene: 18. This CDR3 has 15 amino acids. The CDR3 sequence is CALGEETGGFEEQYF. CDR3 DNA: TGTGCCCTGGGAGAGGAGACAGGGGGTTTTGAAGAGCAGTACTTC.

V usage is TRBV12-5 and J usage is TRBJ1-5, with D unresolved. Germline CDR1 is LGHNT and CDR2 is FRNRAP. Trimming shortened V by 1 base and J by 6 bases, and 7 bases separated the two germline ends. The CDR3 sequence is 13 residues long. CDR3 region: CASGLAGFQPQHF. In DNA, the CDR3 is TGTGCTAGTGGTTTGGCGGGATTTCAGCCCCAGCATTTT.